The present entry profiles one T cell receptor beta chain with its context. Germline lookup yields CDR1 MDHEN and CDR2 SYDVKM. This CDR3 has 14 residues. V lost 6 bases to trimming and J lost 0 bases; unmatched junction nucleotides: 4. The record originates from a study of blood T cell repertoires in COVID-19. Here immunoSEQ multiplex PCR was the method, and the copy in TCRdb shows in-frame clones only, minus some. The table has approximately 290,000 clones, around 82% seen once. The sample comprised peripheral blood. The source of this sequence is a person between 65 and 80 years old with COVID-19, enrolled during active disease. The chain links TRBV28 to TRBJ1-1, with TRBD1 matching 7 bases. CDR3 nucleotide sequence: TGTGCCAGCAGCCCGGGACAGATGAACACTGAAGCTTTCTTT. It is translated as CASSPGQMNTEAFF.